A single sample is the source of the 19 T cell receptor beta chains below, sequenced in a study of response to subunit inactivated influenza vaccine. TCRdb passed the RT-PCR reads through MiXCR, listing each CDR3 protein once. The data contain roughly 700,000 distinct CDR3 sequences, approximately 15% of them singletons. Sequencing used PBMCs from blood, obtained about 14 days before vaccination. These receptor sequences come from a man aged 45-65 years who received an inactivated influenza vaccine.

This clonotype was picked up a small number of times. This chain joins TRBV7-2 and TRBJ2-7; D assignment may be TRBD1 or TRBD2 (5 bases each). Germline CDR1 and CDR2: SGHTA and FQGNSA. The CDR3 consists of 14 residues. With 6 bases removed from V and 9 bases from J, the gap between germline ends came to 21 bases. The CDR3 here is CASSPGTAHPWQYF. The DNA for the CDR3 is TGTGCCAGCAGTCCCGGGACCGCCCACCCTTGGCAGTACTTC.

V usage is TRBV10-2 and J usage is TRBJ2-2; the D gene is possibly TRBD1 (5 bases). V lost 8 bases, J lost 2 bases, and 15 bases lay in between. The CDR3 is 15 amino acids. The germline gives CDR1 WSHSY, CDR2 SAAADI. The CDR3: CASSQIDSNTGELFF. The CDR3 DNA sequence: TGCGCCAGCTCTCAGATCGACAGCAACACCGGGGAGCTGTTTTTT.

This clonotype was detected only a few times. The J gene is TRBJ2-1, the V gene TRBV9; the D call may be TRBD1 or TRBD2 (7 bases each). The ends were cut back, 5 bases at V and 1 base at J, with 16 bases in the middle. The CDR3 has 16 amino acids. CDR1 is SGDLS, CDR2 YYNGEE, per germline. The CDR3 nucleotides are TGTGCCAGCAGACCGTACAGGGGAGGGTCCTACAATGAGCAGTTCTTC. Protein product: CASRPYRGGSYNEQFF.

Regarding this clonotype: The junction shows a germline mismatch at one end, possibly a read error. The rearrangement uses TRBV27 and TRBJ2-6; D ambiguous. The germline gives CDR1 MNHEY, CDR2 SMNVEV (reference sequence). CDR3 length: 17 amino acids. This CDR3 is CASSFQGPNSGANVLTF. The CDR3 nucleotides are TGTGCCAGTAGTTTTCAAGGCCCCAATTCTGGGGCCAACGTCCTGACTTTC.

J is TRBJ2-1 and V is TRBV27; the match to TRBD1 covers 8 bases. The CDR3 is 15 amino acids. The V gene end was trimmed by 4 bases and the J gene end by 5 bases; junction bases not matched to a gene: 7. Germline V CDR1 and CDR2: MNHEY, SMNVEV (reference sequence). The CDR3 region is CASSWDRKANNEQFF. CDR3 DNA sequence: TGTGCCAGCAGTTGGGACAGGAAGGCTAACAATGAGCAGTTCTTC.

This clonotype was counted a few times. The chain uses TRBV20-1 and TRBJ2-5; 10 nucleotides agree with TRBD1. Germline-derived CDR1 and CDR2 are DFQATT and SNEGSKA (reference sequence). V trimming: 3 bases; J trimming: 7 bases; junction bases outside the gene matches: 8. This CDR3 comprises 14 residues. CDR3 coding DNA: TGCAGTGCTAGCCCCGAGACAGGGGGCGGGACCCAGTACTTC. Its protein product is CSASPETGGGTQYF.

The chain couples TRBV5-1 to TRBJ2-7, with 8 positions matching TRBD1. Germline-derived CDR1 and CDR2 are SGHRS and YFSETQ. With V trimmed by 7 bases and J by 5 bases, 14 bases remained unmatched. There are 15 residues in the CDR3. CDR3 DNA sequence: TGCGCCAGCGGGCGACAGGGGTGGGAGTACGACGAGCAGTACTTC. Its translation is CASGRQGWEYDEQYF.

The chain is built from TRBV20-1 and TRBJ2-7; perhaps TRBD2 as D (5 bases). The V gene's germline CDR1 is DFQATT and CDR2 SNEGSKA (reference sequence). The CDR3 runs to 15 residues. V shed 3 bases and J shed 2 bases, with 17 bases lying between them. The CDR3 sequence: CSASPTRRRPYEQYF. CDR3 nucleotides: TGCAGTGCTAGCCCTACTAGGAGGAGACCCTACGAGCAGTACTTC.

This clonotype was recorded many times. The CDR3 here is CASSMTGVLNTEAFF. The CDR3 DNA is TGTGCCAGCAGTATGACAGGGGTACTTAACACTGAAGCTTTCTTT. The chain uses TRBV6-1 and TRBJ1-1; 8 bases line up with TRBD1. V shed 5 bases, J shed 2 bases, and the junction held 7 bases outside the gene matches. The CDR3 covers 15 residues. Germline assignment: CDR1 MNHNS and CDR2 SASEGT.

The chain employs TRBV7-2 and TRBJ2-5; 9 positions match TRBD2. CDR1 and CDR2 from the germline V gene are SGHTA and FQGNSA. The CDR3 sequence is 14 residues long. The V and J ends lost 2 bases and 5 bases, in that order; junction bases with no gene match: 3. CDR3 bases: TGTGCCAGCAGCTTACCTAGCGGGGTGGAGACCCAGTACTTC. This translates into CASSLPSGVETQYF. Together with reference TRBV7-2 and TRBJ2-5, the CDR3 gives the full variable domain: GAGVSQSPSNKVTEKGKDVELRCDPISGHTALYWYRQSLGQGLEFLIYFQGNSAPDKSGLPSDRFSAERTGGSVSTLTIQRTQQEDSAVYLCASSLPSGVETQYFGPGTRLLVL.

The sample holds a few counts of this clonotype. The chain combines TRBV6-1 with TRBJ2-3; D call uncertain. V lost 7 bases and J lost 5, with 10 bases in between. The CDR3 length is 12 residues. In germline, CDR1 is MNHNS, CDR2 SASEGT. The CDR3 protein is CASTQWGDTQYF. As DNA, the CDR3 is TGTGCCAGCACACAATGGGGAGATACGCAGTATTTT.

The chain links TRBV6-6 to TRBJ2-1; D unresolved. The CDR3 contains 13 residues. Germline V gives CDR1 MNHNY, CDR2 SVGAGI (reference sequence). V shed 0 bases and J shed 8 bases, with 8 bases lying between them. The CDR3 DNA is TGTGCCAGCAGTTACTCTTCCTGGGATGAGCAGTTCTTC. Its protein is CASSYSSWDEQFF.

This clonotype came up a few times. The chain employs TRBV28 and TRBJ2-1, with 8 bases matching TRBD2. With V trimmed by 1 base and J by 6 bases, 5 bases remained unmatched. The length of the CDR3 is 15 residues. CDR1 and CDR2 from the germline V gene are MDHEN and SYDVKM. In nucleotides, the CDR3 is TGTGCCAGCAGTTTATTTGCGGGAGGCTTCAATGAGCAGTTCTTC. It is translated as CASSLFAGGFNEQFF.

This clonotype was observed a handful of times. The chain recombines TRBV9 with TRBJ2-2, with D maybe TRBD1 (5 bases). Trimming shortened V by 3 bases and J by 6 bases, and 9 bases separated the two germline ends. There are 13 residues in the CDR3. Germline V CDR1 and CDR2: SGDLS, YYNGEE. The CDR3 spells CASSASGPGELFF. The DNA of the CDR3 is TGTGCCAGCAGCGCCTCAGGGCCCGGGGAGCTGTTTTTT.

This clonotype was seen a few times. The V gene is TRBV4-3, the J gene TRBJ2-5, with 7 bases that match TRBD1. Germline CDR1 is LGHNA and CDR2 is YSLEER. The V segment lost 1 base and the J segment 8 bases; nucleotides outside the gene matches: 13. This CDR3 has 16 residues. The CDR3 DNA reads as TGCGCCAGCAGCCAAGCCTCCCCAAGACAGGGTGGTACCCAGTACTTC. Protein sequence: CASSQASPRQGGTQYF.

V is TRBV20-1 and J is TRBJ2-3; the match to TRBD2 covers 9 bases. V was pared by 3 bases and J by 9 bases, with 10 bases of the junction left unmatched. CDR3 length: 14 residues. In germline, CDR1 is DFQATT, CDR2 SNEGSKA (reference sequence). The CDR3 region is CSASLVSSGATQYF. The CDR3 DNA follows: TGCAGTGCTAGCCTCGTTTCTAGCGGGGCCACGCAGTATTTT.

The genes are TRBV12-3 or TRBV12-4 and TRBJ2-5, with 15 bases matching TRBD2. The CDR3 covers 17 residues. With V trimmed by 6 bases and J by 3 bases, 8 bases remained unmatched. The chain's CDR3 is CASSRGTSGGLKETQYF. CDR3 nucleotides: TGTGCCAGCAGCAGAGGGACTAGCGGGGGGTTAAAAGAGACCCAGTACTTC.

This chain connects TRBV20-1 to TRBJ2-7; D unresolved. Germline loops: CDR1 DFQATT, CDR2 SNEGSKA (reference sequence). V was shortened by 0 bases and J by 5 bases, with 14 bases between the two germline ends. The CDR3 spans 14 residues. The CDR3 loop is CSARDYKLSHEQYF. The CDR3, as DNA: TGCAGTGCTAGAGATTACAAGCTGTCCCACGAGCAGTACTTC.

This clonotype was detected many times. The chain links TRBV20-1 to TRBJ1-4; maybe TRBD1 (5 bases). The CDR3 loop spans 17 amino acids. With 1 base removed from V and 0 bases from J, the gap between germline ends came to 15 bases. Germline V gives CDR1 DFQATT, CDR2 SNEGSKA (reference sequence). The CDR3 DNA reads TGCAGTGCTAGAGGTCAGGGATCTTCCTCAACTAATGAAAAACTGTTTTTT. It translates to CSARGQGSSSTNEKLFF.